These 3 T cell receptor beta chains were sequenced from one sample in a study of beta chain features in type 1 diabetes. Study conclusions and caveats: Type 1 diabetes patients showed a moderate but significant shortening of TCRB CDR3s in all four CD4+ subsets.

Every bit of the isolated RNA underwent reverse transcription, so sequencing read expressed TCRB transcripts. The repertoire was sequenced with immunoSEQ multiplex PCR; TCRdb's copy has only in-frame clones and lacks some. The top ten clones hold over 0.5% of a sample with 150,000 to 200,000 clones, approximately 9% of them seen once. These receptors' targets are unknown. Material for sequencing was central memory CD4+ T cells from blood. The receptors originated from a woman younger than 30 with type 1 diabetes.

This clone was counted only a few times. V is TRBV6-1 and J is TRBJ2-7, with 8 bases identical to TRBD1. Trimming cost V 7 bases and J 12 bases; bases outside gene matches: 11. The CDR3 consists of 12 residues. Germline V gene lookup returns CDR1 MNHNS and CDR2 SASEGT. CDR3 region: CASNELDRVLYF. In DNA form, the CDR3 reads TGTGCCAGCAACGAGTTGGACAGGGTGCTGTACTTC.

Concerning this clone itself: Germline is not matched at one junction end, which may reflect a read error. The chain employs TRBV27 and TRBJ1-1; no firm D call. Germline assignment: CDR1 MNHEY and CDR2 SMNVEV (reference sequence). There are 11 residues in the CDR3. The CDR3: CASSRNSEAFF. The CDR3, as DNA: TGTGCCAGCAGTCGGAACAGTGAAGCTTTCTTT.

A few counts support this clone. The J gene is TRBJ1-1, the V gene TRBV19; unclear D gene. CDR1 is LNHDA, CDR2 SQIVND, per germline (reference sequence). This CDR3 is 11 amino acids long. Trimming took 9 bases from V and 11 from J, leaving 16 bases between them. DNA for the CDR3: TGTGCCAGCGGGAAAGCTCGAGGGGCTTTCTTT. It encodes CASGKARGAFF.